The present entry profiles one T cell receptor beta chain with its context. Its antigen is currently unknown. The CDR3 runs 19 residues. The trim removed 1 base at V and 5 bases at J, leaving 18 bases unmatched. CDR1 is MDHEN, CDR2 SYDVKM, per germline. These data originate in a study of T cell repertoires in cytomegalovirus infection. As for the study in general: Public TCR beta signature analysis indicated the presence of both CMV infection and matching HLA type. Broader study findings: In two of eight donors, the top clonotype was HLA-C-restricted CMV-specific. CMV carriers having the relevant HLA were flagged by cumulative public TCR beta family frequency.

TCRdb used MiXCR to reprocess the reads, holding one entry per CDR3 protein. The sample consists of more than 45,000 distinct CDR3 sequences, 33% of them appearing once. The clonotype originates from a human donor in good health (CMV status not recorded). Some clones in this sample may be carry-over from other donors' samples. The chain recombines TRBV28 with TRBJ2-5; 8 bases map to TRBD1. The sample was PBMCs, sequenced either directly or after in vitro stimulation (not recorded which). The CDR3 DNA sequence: TGTGCCAGCAGTTTATTAGGGACAGGTGTTGTCCTATCTCGGGAGACCCAGTACTTC. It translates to CASSLLGTGVVLSRETQYF. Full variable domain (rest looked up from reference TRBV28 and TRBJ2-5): DVKVTQSSRYLVKRTGEKVFLECVQDMDHENMFWYRQDPGLGLRLIYFSYDVKMKEKGDIPEGYSVSREKKERFSLILESASTNQTSMYLCASSLLGTGVVLSRETQYFGPGTRLLVL.